Each of the 21 T cell receptor beta chains below was sequenced from the same sample in a study of OX40 agonist ivuxolimab in advanced cancers. Libraries were prepared by immunoSEQ multiplex PCR; TCRdb keeps only in-frame clonotypes and omits some of them. The sample includes about 43,000 clones, 75% to 90% of them seen just once. The sequences come from CD4+ or CD8+ T cells sorted from blood, collected in a trial of the OX40 agonist ivuxolimab. Receptors were obtained from an adult with an advanced solid tumor such as melanoma, head and neck, liver or kidney cancer.

The CDR3 loop reads CASSLGNQPQHF. CDR3 DNA: TGTGCCAGCAGTTTAGGCAATCAGCCCCAGCATTTT. The chain recombines TRBV28 with TRBJ1-5; D is uncertain. V lost 2 bases to trimming and J lost 2 bases, with 1 base between them. Germline V gene sequence: CDR1 MDHEN, CDR2 SYDVKM. CDR3 length: 12 amino acids.

The chain recombines TRBV9 with TRBJ2-2, with unresolved D. Germline V gives CDR1 SGDLS, CDR2 YYNGEE. The germline V and J ends were trimmed by 1 base and 4 bases, with 20 bases remaining between them. The CDR3 runs to 18 residues. The CDR3 DNA reads TGTGCCAGCAGCGTACTGGATATTTCGGCGTGGGTCACCGGGGAGCTGTTTTTT. Translating it yields CASSVLDISAWVTGELFF.

The sample holds a few counts of this clone. The chain is built from TRBV11-2 and TRBJ2-1, with 8 bases aligning to TRBD2. J was trimmed by 9 bases and V by 1 base; bases with no gene match: 11. CDR3 length: 16 residues. From germline, CDR1 is SGHAT and CDR2 FQNNGV. CDR3 region: CASSLAGGLGGGEQFF. DNA of the CDR3: TGTGCCAGCAGCTTAGCGGGGGGGCTGGGAGGTGGTGAGCAGTTCTTC.

This chain uses TRBV5-4 with TRBJ2-7; a possible D gene is TRBD2 (5 bases). This CDR3 spans 15 amino acids. V lost 1 base, J lost 3 bases, and 14 bases lay in between. CDR1 and CDR2 (germline): SGHNT, YYREEE (reference sequence). In nucleotides, the CDR3 is TGTGCCAGCAGCTTGAGGGAGAACATAGACTACGAGCAGTACTTC. Protein sequence: CASSLRENIDYEQYF.

This CDR3 is CASSQEVIETSGLLAKNIQYF. The CDR3 DNA reads as TGCGCCAGCAGCCAAGAGGTAATTGAGACTAGCGGATTACTAGCCAAAAACATTCAGTACTTC. The chain has TRBV4-1 and TRBJ2-4, with 9 bases aligning to TRBD2. This CDR3 is 21 amino acids long. The J segment lost 0 bases and the V segment lost 0 bases, leaving 15 bases of the junction unmatched. Germline CDR1 reads MGHRA; CDR2 reads YSYEKL.

The CDR3: CSVSREPEAYEQYF. Written as DNA, the CDR3 is TGCAGCGTCTCCAGAGAACCCGAGGCCTACGAGCAGTACTTC. This rearrangement joins TRBV29-1 to TRBJ2-7; no clear D. Trimming took off 6 bases at V and 2 bases at J, with 17 bases between the two ends. This CDR3 spans 14 amino acids. From germline, CDR1 is SQVTM and CDR2 ANQGSEA.

This clone was counted a few times. The rearrangement joins TRBV2 to TRBJ1-6, with D possibly TRBD1 on 5 matching bases. Germline loops: CDR1 SNHLY, CDR2 FYNNEI. Trimming stripped 4 bases from V and 10 bases from J, with 14 bases between. The CDR3 covers 14 residues. In DNA, the CDR3 is TGTGCCAGCAGTGGGGTGCAGGGTAACTCACCCCTCCACTTT. Protein product: CASSGVQGNSPLHF. The full variable domain, rest sourced from reference TRBV2 and TRBJ1-6, is EPEVTQTPSHQVTQMGQEVILRCVPISNHLYFYWYRQILGQKVEFLVSFYNNEISEKSEIFDDQFSVERPDGSNFTLKIRSTKLEDSAMYFCASSGVQGNSPLHFGNGTRLTVT.

This clone came up a few times. The CDR3 sequence: CASFSLAGNNEQFF. CDR3 in DNA: TGTGCCAGTTTCTCACTAGCGGGAAACAATGAGCAGTTCTTC. V and J are TRBV6-1 and TRBJ2-1; 10 bases agree with TRBD2. V lost 9 bases and J lost 5; bases outside the gene matches: 7. This CDR3 spans 14 amino acids. Germline V lookup: CDR1 MNHNS, CDR2 SASEGT.

This chain joins TRBV19 and TRBJ2-5, with TRBD1 matching 10 bases. CDR3 length equals 13 residues. Trimming removed 6 bases from V and 3 bases from J; junction bases left unmatched: 1. The germline gives CDR1 LNHDA, CDR2 SQIVND (reference sequence). The CDR3 region is CASRGQGKETQYF. DNA of the CDR3: TGTGCCAGTAGGGGACAGGGGAAAGAGACCCAGTACTTC.

The CDR3 loop is CASSYSGTVNTEAFF. In DNA form, the CDR3 reads TGTGCCAGCAGTTACTCGGGGACAGTGAACACTGAAGCTTTCTTT. V is TRBV6-5 and J is TRBJ1-1; 7 bases align to TRBD1. The CDR3 runs 15 residues. V lost 0 bases and J lost 0; bases outside the gene matches: 1. The germline V gene has CDR1 MNHEY and CDR2 SVGAGI.

The chain carries TRBV5-5 and TRBJ1-5, with D perhaps matching TRBD1 (5 bases). CDR1 SGHKS and CDR2 YYEKEE come from the germline V gene (reference sequence). This CDR3 has 14 amino acids. The V end lost 4 bases, the J end lost 3 bases, and 11 bases lay between the germline ends. The CDR3 sequence is CASSPTAVNQPQHF. CDR3 coding DNA: TGTGCCAGCAGCCCGACAGCCGTCAATCAGCCCCAGCATTTT.

V gene TRBV7-9 combines with J gene TRBJ2-5; 7 bases agree with TRBD1. CDR1 is SEHNR, CDR2 FQNEAQ, per germline (reference sequence). The CDR3 loop spans 14 amino acids. J lost 2 bases, V lost 3 bases, and 3 bases had no gene match. DNA of the CDR3: TGTGCCAGCAGCTTTGGGACAGTTCAAGAGACCCAGTACTTC. Amino acids: CASSFGTVQETQYF.

The table lists this clone with a count of one. The chain carries TRBV27 and TRBJ2-1; tentatively, D is TRBD1 or TRBD2 (5 bases each). V lost 5 bases to trimming and J lost 4 bases, with 15 bases between them. CDR3 size: 15 residues. CDR1 is MNHEY, CDR2 SMNVEV, per germline (reference sequence). The CDR3 spells CASSPPGAWYNEQFF. For the CDR3, the DNA is TGTGCCAGCAGTCCACCCGGGGCTTGGTACAATGAGCAGTTCTTC.

This chain uses TRBV7-9 with TRBJ2-3, with a weak D call TRBD1 (5 bases). The CDR3 extends over 14 amino acids. The germline CDR1 and CDR2 sequences are SEHNR and FQNEAQ (reference sequence). Trimming stripped 5 bases from V and 1 base from J, with 10 bases between. The CDR3 here is CASSLAGRTDTQYF. The CDR3 nucleotides read TGTGCCAGCAGCCTCGCAGGGCGCACAGATACGCAGTATTTT.

The chain links TRBV29-1 to TRBJ1-2; D unclear. V lost 4 bases and J lost 7, with 10 bases in between. Germline lookup yields CDR1 SQVTM and CDR2 ANQGSEA. The CDR3 length is 11 residues. CDR3 amino acids: CSVGPEAGYTF. DNA for the CDR3: TGCAGCGTTGGTCCTGAGGCTGGCTACACCTTC. Together with reference TRBV29-1 and TRBJ1-2, the CDR3 gives the full variable domain: SAVISQKPSRDICQRGTSLTIQCQVDSQVTMMFWYRQQPGQSLTLIATANQGSEATYESGFVIDKFPISRPNLTFSTLTVSNMSPEDSSIYLCSVGPEAGYTFGSGTRLTVV.

J is TRBJ2-7 and V is TRBV19; D may be TRBD1 or TRBD2 (5 bases each). The V gene lost 7 bases and the J gene lost 6 bases, with 19 bases spanning the gap. Germline V gene lookup returns CDR1 LNHDA and CDR2 SQIVND (reference sequence). The CDR3 runs 14 residues. CDR3 protein: CASTTGTGSSEQYF. The CDR3 nucleotides are TGTGCCAGTACCACCGGGACGGGTTCATCCGAGCAGTACTTC.

This clone rates as medium-sized. This chain connects TRBV27 to TRBJ1-5, with TRBD1 matching 7 bases. CDR3 size: 14 residues. The J segment lost 5 bases and the V segment lost 2 bases, leaving 3 bases of the junction unmatched. CDR1 is MNHEY, CDR2 SMNVEV, per germline (reference sequence). The CDR3, as DNA: TGTGCCAGCAGTTTAAACAGGGGCGATCAGCCCCAGCATTTT. This encodes CASSLNRGDQPQHF.

The gene calls are TRBV7-2 and TRBJ2-1; a weak D match, TRBD2 (5 bases). CDR1 is SGHTA, CDR2 FQGNSA, per germline. V was clipped by 5 bases and J by 8 bases, with 10 bases between them. CDR3 length: 12 amino acids. This CDR3 reads CASSPGIDEQFF. CDR3 nucleotide sequence: TGTGCCAGCAGCCCGGGGATCGATGAGCAGTTCTTC.

There are a few counts of this clone. V gene TRBV6-6 combines with J gene TRBJ1-2; D remains ambiguous. The germline gives CDR1 MNHNY, CDR2 SVGAGI (reference sequence). This CDR3 contains 13 residues. V was trimmed by 5 bases and J by 4 bases, leaving 11 bases between them. DNA of the CDR3: TGTGCCAGCAGTCTCGACGTGGTCTATGGCTACACCTTC. Amino acid sequence: CASSLDVVYGYTF.

The chain employs TRBV28 and TRBJ1-4; tentative D call: TRBD1 (6 bases). V gave up 6 bases and J gave up 5 bases, with 13 bases separating them. Germline V CDR1 and CDR2: MDHEN, SYDVKM. The CDR3 runs 14 residues. The CDR3 sequence: CASRPTGANEKLFF. DNA for the CDR3: TGTGCCAGCAGACCGACAGGCGCGAATGAAAAACTGTTTTTT. Drawing the rest from reference TRBV28 and TRBJ1-4, the complete variable domain is DVKVTQSSRYLVKRTGEKVFLECVQDMDHENMFWYRQDPGLGLRLIYFSYDVKMKEKGDIPEGYSVSREKKERFSLILESASTNQTSMYLCASRPTGANEKLFFGSGTQLSVL.

The chain joins TRBV6-6 to TRBJ2-7; 8 positions match TRBD2. The CDR3 has 16 residues. V lost 6 bases to trimming and J lost 4 bases; unmatched junction nucleotides: 14. From germline, CDR1 is MNHNY and CDR2 SVGAGI (reference sequence). CDR3 loop: CASSDFGGGRSYEQYF. The CDR3 region has the DNA TGTGCCAGCAGCGACTTCGGGGGGGGAAGGAGTTACGAGCAGTACTTC.